These 3 T cell receptor beta chains came from one sample sequenced in a study of blood T cell repertoires in COVID-19. Only in-frame clones appear in the TCRdb table, and some are missing; sequencing was by immunoSEQ multiplex PCR. The sample includes around 370,000 clones, 87% of them seen just once. Sequencing was performed on peripheral blood. The source is a woman aged 45-65 years with COVID-19, enrolled during active disease.

In its sample, this clone was seen a few times. The V call is TRBV6-4, the J call TRBJ1-2; a possible D gene is TRBD1 (6 bases). The germline V and J ends were trimmed by 8 bases and 0 bases, with 10 bases remaining between them. The length of the CDR3 is 13 residues. The germline V gene has CDR1 MRHNA and CDR2 SNTAGT. The CDR3 protein is CASRDTPNYGYTF. CDR3 nucleotides: TGTGCCAGCCGGGACACTCCTAACTATGGCTACACCTTC.

The V gene is TRBV18, the J gene TRBJ1-1; D possibly corresponds to TRBD1 (5 bases). The CDR3 spans 14 residues. Germline lookup yields CDR1 KGHSH and CDR2 LQKENI. The V and J ends lost 5 bases and 4 bases respectively, with 14 bases between them. CDR3 DNA sequence: TGTGCCAGCTCAATTTCAGGTCAGGGCACTGAAGCTTTCTTT. This translates into CASSISGQGTEAFF. Using reference TRBV18 and TRBJ1-1 for the parts outside the CDR3, the full variable domain is NAGVMQNPRHLVRRRGQEARLRCSPMKGHSHVYWYRQLPEEGLKFMVYLQKENIIDESGMPKERFSAEFPKEGPSILRIQQVVRGDSAAYFCASSISGQGTEAFFGQGTRLTVV.

The chain joins TRBV30 to TRBJ2-3; weak D call: TRBD2 (6 bases). The CDR3 is made up of 15 amino acids. Germline V CDR1 and CDR2: GTSNPN, SVGIG (reference sequence). Trimming took 0 bases from V and 5 from J, leaving 15 bases between them. CDR3 sequence reads: CAWSVLATRGDTQYF. In DNA, the CDR3 is TGTGCCTGGAGTGTACTGGCCACGCGGGGAGATACGCAGTATTTT.